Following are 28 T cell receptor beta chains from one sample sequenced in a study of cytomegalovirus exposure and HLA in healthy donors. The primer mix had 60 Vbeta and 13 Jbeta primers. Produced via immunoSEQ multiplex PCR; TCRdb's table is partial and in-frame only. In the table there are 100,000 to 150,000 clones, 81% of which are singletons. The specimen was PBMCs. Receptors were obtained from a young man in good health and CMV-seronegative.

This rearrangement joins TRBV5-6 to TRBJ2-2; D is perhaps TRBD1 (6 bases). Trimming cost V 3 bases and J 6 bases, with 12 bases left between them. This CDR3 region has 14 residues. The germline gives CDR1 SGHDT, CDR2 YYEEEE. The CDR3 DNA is TGTGCCAGCAGCTCACAGGGAAGAGCCGGGGAGCTGTTTTTT. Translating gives CASSSQGRAGELFF.

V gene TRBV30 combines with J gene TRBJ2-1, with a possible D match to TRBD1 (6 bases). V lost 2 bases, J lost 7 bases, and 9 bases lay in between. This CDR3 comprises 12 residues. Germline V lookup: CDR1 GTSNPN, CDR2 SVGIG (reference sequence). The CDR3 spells CAWSPQGNEQFF. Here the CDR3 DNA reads TGTGCCTGGAGTCCACAGGGTAATGAGCAGTTCTTC.

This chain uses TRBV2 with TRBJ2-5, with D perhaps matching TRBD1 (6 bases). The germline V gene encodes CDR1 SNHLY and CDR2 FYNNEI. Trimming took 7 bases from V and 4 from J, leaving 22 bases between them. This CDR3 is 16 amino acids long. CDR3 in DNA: TGTGCCAGCATTGTGGACAGAGCGGATATCAGAGAGACCCAGTACTTC. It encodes CASIVDRADIRETQYF.

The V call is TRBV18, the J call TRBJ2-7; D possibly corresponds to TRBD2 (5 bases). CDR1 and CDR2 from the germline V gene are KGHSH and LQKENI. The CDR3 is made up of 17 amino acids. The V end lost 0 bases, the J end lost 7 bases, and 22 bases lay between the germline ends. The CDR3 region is CASSPPRSSGSSWEQYF. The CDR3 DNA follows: TGTGCCAGCTCACCACCCCGGAGTTCTGGGAGTAGTTGGGAGCAGTACTTC.

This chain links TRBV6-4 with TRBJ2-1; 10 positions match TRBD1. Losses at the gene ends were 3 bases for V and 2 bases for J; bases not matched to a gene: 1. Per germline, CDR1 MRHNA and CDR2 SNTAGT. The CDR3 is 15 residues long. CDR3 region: CASSEGTGAYNEQFF. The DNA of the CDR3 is TGTGCCAGCAGTGAAGGGACAGGGGCCTACAATGAGCAGTTCTTC.

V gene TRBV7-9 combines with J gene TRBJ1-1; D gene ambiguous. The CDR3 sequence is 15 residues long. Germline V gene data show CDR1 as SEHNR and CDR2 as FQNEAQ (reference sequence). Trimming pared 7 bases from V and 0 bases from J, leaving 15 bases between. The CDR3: CASTPGGRMNTEAFF. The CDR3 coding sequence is TGTGCCAGCACCCCCGGAGGCAGAATGAACACTGAAGCTTTCTTT.

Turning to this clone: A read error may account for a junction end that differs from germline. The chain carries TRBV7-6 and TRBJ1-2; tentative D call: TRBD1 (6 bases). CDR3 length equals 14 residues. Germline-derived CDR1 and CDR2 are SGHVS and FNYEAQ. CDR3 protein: CASSLAPGQYGYTF. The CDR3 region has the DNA TGTGCCAGCAGCCTAGCACCCGGACAGTATGGCTACACCTTC.

The CDR3 sequence is CASSTGGPEDEQYF. CDR3 bases: TGCGCCAGCTCTACAGGGGGACCGGAAGACGAGCAGTACTTC. The chain combines TRBV4-1 with TRBJ2-7, with 8 bases fitting TRBD1. CDR1 and CDR2 from the germline V gene are MGHRA and YSYEKL. CDR3 length: 14 residues. Trimming cost V 8 bases and J 5 bases; bases outside gene matches: 11.

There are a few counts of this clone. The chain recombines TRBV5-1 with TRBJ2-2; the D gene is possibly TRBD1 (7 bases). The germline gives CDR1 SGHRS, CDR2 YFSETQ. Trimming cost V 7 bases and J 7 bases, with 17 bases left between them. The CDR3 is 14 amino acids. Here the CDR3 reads CASFSGGRHGELFF. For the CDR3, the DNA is TGCGCCAGCTTTTCAGGGGGGAGACACGGGGAGCTGTTTTTT.

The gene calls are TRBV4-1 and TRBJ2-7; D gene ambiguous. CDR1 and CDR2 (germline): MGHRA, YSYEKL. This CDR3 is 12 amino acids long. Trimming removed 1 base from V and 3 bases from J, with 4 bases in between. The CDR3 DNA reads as TGCGCCAGCAGCCAAGGCGGCTACGAGCAGTACTTC. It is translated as CASSQGGYEQYF.

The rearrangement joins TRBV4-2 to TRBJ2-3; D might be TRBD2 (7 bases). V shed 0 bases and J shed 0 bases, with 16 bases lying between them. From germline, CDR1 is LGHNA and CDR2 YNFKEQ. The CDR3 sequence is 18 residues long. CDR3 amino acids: CASSQDLSGGLSTDTQYF. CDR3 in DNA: TGTGCCAGCAGCCAAGATTTATCCGGGGGGCTGAGCACAGATACGCAGTATTTT.

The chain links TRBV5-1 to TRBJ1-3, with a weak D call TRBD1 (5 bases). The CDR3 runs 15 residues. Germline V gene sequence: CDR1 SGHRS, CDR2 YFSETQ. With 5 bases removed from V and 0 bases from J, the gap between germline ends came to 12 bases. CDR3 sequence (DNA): TGCGCCAGCAGGGAGGGGACGAACTCTGGAAACACCATATATTTT. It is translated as CASREGTNSGNTIYF.

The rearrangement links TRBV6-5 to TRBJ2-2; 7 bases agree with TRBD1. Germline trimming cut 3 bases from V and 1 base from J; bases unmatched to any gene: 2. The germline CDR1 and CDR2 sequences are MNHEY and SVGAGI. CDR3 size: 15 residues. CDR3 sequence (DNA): TGTGCCAGCAGTTATACAGGGGAGAACACCGGGGAGCTGTTTTTT. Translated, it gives CASSYTGENTGELFF.

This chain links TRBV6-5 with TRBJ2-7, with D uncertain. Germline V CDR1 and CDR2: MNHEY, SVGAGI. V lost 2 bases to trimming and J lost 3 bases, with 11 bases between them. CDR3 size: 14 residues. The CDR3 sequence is CASSYGSASYEQYF. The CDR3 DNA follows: TGTGCCAGCAGTTACGGCAGCGCAAGCTACGAGCAGTACTTC.

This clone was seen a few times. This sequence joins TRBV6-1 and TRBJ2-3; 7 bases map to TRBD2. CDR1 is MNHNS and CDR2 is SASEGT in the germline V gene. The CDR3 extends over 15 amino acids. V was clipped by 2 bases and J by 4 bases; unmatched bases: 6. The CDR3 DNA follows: TGTGCCAGCAGTGAATTAGGGGAGGGAGCAGATACGCAGTATTTT. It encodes CASSELGEGADTQYF.

CDR3 amino acids: CASSTGPGQTNVPGELFF. CDR3 nucleotides: TGTGCCAGCAGCACTGGACCGGGACAGACGAACGTCCCCGGGGAGCTGTTTTTT. The rearrangement links TRBV9 to TRBJ2-2; 7 nucleotides match TRBD1. Germline V gene lookup returns CDR1 SGDLS and CDR2 YYNGEE. This CDR3 has 18 amino acids. The V segment lost 4 bases and the J segment 6 bases; nucleotides outside the gene matches: 18.

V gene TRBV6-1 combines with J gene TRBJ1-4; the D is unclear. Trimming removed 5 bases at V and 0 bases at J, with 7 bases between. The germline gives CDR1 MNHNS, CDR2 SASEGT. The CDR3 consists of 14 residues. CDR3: CASSNIATNEKLFF. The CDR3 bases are TGTGCCAGCAGTAATATTGCAACTAATGAAAAACTGTTTTTT.

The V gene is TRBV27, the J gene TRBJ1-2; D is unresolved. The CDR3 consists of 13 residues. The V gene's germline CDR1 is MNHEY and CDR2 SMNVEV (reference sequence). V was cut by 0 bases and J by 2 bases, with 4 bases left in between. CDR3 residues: CASSLSFNYGYTF. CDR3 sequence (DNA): TGTGCCAGCAGTTTATCCTTCAACTATGGCTACACCTTC.

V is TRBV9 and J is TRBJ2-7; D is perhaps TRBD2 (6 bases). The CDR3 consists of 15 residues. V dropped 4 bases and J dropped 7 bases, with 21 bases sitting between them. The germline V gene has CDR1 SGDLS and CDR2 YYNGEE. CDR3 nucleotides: TGTGCCAGCAGCCCGGGGGTGGGGGGTCTTAGGGAGCAGTACTTC. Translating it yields CASSPGVGGLREQYF.

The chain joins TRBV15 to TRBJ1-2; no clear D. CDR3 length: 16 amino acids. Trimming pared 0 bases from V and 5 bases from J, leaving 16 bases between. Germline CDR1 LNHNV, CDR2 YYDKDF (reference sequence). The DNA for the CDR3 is TGTGCCACCAGCAGAGATTCGGAGGGTTTCGTTTATGGCTACACCTTC. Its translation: CATSRDSEGFVYGYTF.

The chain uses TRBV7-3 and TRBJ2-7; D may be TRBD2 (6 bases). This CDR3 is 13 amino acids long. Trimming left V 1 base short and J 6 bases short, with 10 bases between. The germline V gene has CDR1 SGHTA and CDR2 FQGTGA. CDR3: CASSLMSSVEQYF. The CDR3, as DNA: TGTGCCAGCAGCTTAATGTCTAGCGTCGAGCAGTACTTC.

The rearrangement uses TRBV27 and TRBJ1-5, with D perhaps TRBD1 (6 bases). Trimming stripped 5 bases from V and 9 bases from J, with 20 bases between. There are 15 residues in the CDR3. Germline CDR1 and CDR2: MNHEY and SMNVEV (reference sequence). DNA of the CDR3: TGTGCCAGCAGTCCCTCCTCAGACAGGATCGGGCCCCAGCATTTT. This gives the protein CASSPSSDRIGPQHF.

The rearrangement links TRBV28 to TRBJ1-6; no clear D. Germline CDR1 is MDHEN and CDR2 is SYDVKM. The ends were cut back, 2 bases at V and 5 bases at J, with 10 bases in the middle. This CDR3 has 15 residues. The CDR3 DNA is TGTGCCAGCAGTTTAATAGCCGGTGATAATTCACCCCTCCACTTT. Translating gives CASSLIAGDNSPLHF.

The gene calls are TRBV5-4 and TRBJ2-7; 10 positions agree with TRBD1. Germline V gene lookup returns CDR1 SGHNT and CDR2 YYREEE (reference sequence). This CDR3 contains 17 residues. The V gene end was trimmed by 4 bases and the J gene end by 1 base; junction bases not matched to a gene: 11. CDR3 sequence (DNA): TGTGCCAGCAGCACGGCTAGGGGACAGGGGTCGTCCTACGAGCAGTACTTC. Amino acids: CASSTARGQGSSYEQYF.

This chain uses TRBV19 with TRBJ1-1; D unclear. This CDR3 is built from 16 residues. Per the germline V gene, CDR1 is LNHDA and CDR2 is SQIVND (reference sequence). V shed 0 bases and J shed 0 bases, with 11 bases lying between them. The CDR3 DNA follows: TGTGCCAGTAGTATAGATCAGAACAGCATGAACACTGAAGCTTTCTTT. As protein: CASSIDQNSMNTEAFF.

The DNA of the CDR3 is TGCGCCAGCCGAGTGGGGAGATGGGGGAACACTGAAGCTTTCTTT. Translating gives CASRVGRWGNTEAFF. V is TRBV4-3 and J is TRBJ1-1; no reliable D call. The CDR3 runs 15 residues. Trimming removed 8 bases from V and 1 base from J, with 17 bases in between. The germline V gene has CDR1 LGHNA and CDR2 YSLEER.

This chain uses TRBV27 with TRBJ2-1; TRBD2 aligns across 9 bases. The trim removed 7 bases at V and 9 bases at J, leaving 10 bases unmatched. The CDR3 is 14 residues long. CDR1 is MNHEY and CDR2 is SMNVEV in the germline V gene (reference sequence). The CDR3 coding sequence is TGTGCCAGCAAAGAGGGCGGGGGGGCCCGTGAGCAGTTCTTC. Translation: CASKEGGGAREQFF.

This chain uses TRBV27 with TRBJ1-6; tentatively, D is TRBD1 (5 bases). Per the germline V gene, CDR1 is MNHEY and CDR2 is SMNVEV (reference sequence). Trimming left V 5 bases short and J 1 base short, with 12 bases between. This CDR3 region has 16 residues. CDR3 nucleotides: TGTGCCAGCAGTCTTACTGACAGATCCTATAATTCACCCCTCCACTTT. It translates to CASSLTDRSYNSPLHF.